A single sample is the source of the 26 T cell receptor beta chains below, sequenced in a study of blood T cell repertoires in COVID-19. TCRdb's table, derived via immunoSEQ multiplex PCR, lists solely in-frame clones and lacks some. The data hold about 140,000 clones, with approximately 84% observed a single time. The sequenced material came from peripheral blood. These receptors all stem from a human donor in a cohort sampled during active COVID-19.

The chain carries TRBV12-3 or TRBV12-4 and TRBJ1-1, with TRBD1 matching over 7 bases. The CDR3 has 12 residues. Trimming took 6 bases from V and 8 from J; bases not matched to a gene: 6. Here the CDR3 DNA reads TGTGCCAGCAGACAAAGACAGGGCGAAGCTTTCTTT. Protein: CASRQRQGEAFF.

The rearrangement uses TRBV27 and TRBJ2-4; 8 nucleotides agree with TRBD2. The CDR3 covers 14 residues. In germline, CDR1 is MNHEY, CDR2 SMNVEV (reference sequence). J was trimmed by 6 bases and V by 4 bases; bases with no gene match: 5. CDR3 in DNA: TGTGCCAGCAGTTCGGGAGGGGTTCGAAACATTCAGTACTTC. Translated, it gives CASSSGGVRNIQYF.

V and J are TRBV24-1 and TRBJ1-5; D is unresolved. Trimming pared 2 bases from V and 7 bases from J, leaving 11 bases between. Germline V gene lookup returns CDR1 KGHDR and CDR2 SFDVKD. This CDR3 is 14 amino acids long. CDR3: CATSDSREGQPQHF. The CDR3 nucleotides are TGTGCCACCAGTGATTCTAGGGAGGGCCAGCCCCAGCATTTT.

The chain recombines TRBV5-1 with TRBJ2-5, with a weak D call TRBD2 (6 bases). Germline V gene sequence: CDR1 SGHRS, CDR2 YFSETQ. CDR3 length equals 14 residues. Deletions cut 0 bases from V and 5 bases from J, with 11 bases between. The CDR3 reads CASSLGGVSETQYF. In DNA, the CDR3 is TGCGCCAGCAGCTTGGGGGGGGTATCGGAGACCCAGTACTTC.

The genes are TRBV24-1 and TRBJ2-1, with 10 bases that match TRBD2. The ends lost 4 bases at V and 7 bases at J; junction bases unmatched: 9. The CDR3 covers 16 residues. Germline V CDR1 and CDR2: KGHDR, SFDVKD. CDR3 sequence reads: CATSDPSGGGLNEQFF. As DNA, the CDR3 is TGTGCCACCAGTGACCCTAGCGGGGGAGGTTTAAATGAGCAGTTCTTC.

The V and J genes are TRBV11-3 and TRBJ1-3, with 7 bases identical to TRBD1. Germline V gives CDR1 SGHNT, CDR2 YENEEA. With V trimmed by 5 bases and J by 2 bases, 3 bases remained unmatched. This CDR3 comprises 14 residues. The CDR3 nucleotides read TGTGCCAGCAGCGCCCAGGGGGCTGGAAACACCATATATTTT. This translates into CASSAQGAGNTIYF.

V is TRBV29-1 and J is TRBJ1-1, with D possibly matching TRBD1 (6 bases). V was clipped by 6 bases and J by 8 bases, with 19 bases between them. The CDR3 totals 13 residues. Germline-derived CDR1 and CDR2 are SQVTM and ANQGSEA. CDR3 loop: CSVGPGARVEAFF. CDR3 DNA sequence: TGCAGCGTGGGTCCAGGGGCTCGAGTCGAAGCTTTCTTT.

CDR3 DNA sequence: TGTGCCAGCAGCTGGGGAGTTGGAAACACCATATATTTT. This codes for CASSWGVGNTIYF. The gene calls are TRBV5-6 and TRBJ1-3; D unclear. The CDR3 has 13 amino acids. V was pared by 3 bases and J by 3 bases, with 7 bases between. The V gene's germline CDR1 is SGHDT and CDR2 YYEEEE.

This clone was seen a few times. The rearrangement links TRBV12-5 to TRBJ1-1; TRBD1 is a possible D gene (5 bases). The germline V gene has CDR1 LGHNT and CDR2 FRNRAP. The CDR3 consists of 15 residues. V was cut by 6 bases and J by 2 bases, with 16 bases left in between. CDR3 loop: CASGPPRGTNTEAFF. The CDR3 coding sequence is TGTGCTAGTGGCCCCCCCCGGGGGACCAACACTGAAGCTTTCTTT.

This rearrangement joins TRBV5-6 to TRBJ2-1, with 9 bases lining up with TRBD1. The CDR3 covers 15 residues. The V and J ends lost 4 bases and 0 bases, in that order; junction bases with no gene match: 2. Germline loops: CDR1 SGHDT, CDR2 YYEEEE. Here the CDR3 reads CASSPGQGSYNEQFF. Written as DNA, the CDR3 is TGTGCCAGCAGCCCGGGACAGGGCTCCTACAATGAGCAGTTCTTC.

The gene calls are TRBV18 and TRBJ2-7; 7 bases match TRBD1. Germline CDR1 is KGHSH and CDR2 is LQKENI. This CDR3 is built from 14 residues. V shed 4 bases, J shed 3 bases, and the junction held 6 bases outside the gene matches. In DNA, the CDR3 is TGTGCCAGCTCACGAGGACAGGAAATCTACGAGCAGTACTTC. Translation: CASSRGQEIYEQYF.

The chain couples TRBV5-1 to TRBJ2-7; weak D call: TRBD1 (6 bases). Germline assignment: CDR1 SGHRS and CDR2 YFSETQ. The length of the CDR3 is 15 residues. V was pared by 4 bases and J by 2 bases, with 16 bases between. DNA of the CDR3: TGCGCCAGCAGCGTTGGGACAAGAATTCCCTACGAGCAGTACTTC. Translation gives CASSVGTRIPYEQYF.

The gene calls are TRBV2 and TRBJ1-1, with 8 bases aligning to TRBD1. Trimming took 5 bases from V and 6 from J; bases not matched to a gene: 11. The CDR3 covers 15 residues. Germline-derived CDR1 and CDR2 are SNHLY and FYNNEI. The CDR3 DNA reads TGTGCCAGCAGTCCGAGACAGGGGCATCAGGCTGAAGCTTTCTTT. Translated: CASSPRQGHQAEAFF.

This clone was picked up one time. The gene calls are TRBV9 and TRBJ2-3; 12 nucleotides agree with TRBD2. The CDR3 spans 17 residues. Germline V gene data show CDR1 as SGDLS and CDR2 as YYNGEE. After removal of 0 bases from V and 7 bases from J, the junction contained 9 bases not matched to a gene. The CDR3 DNA is TGTGCCAGCAGCGTAGCCCCAGCTAGCGGGGGGGTCAATACGCAGTATTTT. It is translated as CASSVAPASGGVNTQYF.

The chain joins TRBV6-5 to TRBJ2-3; TRBD1 might be the D (6 bases). Trimming removed 6 bases at V and 6 bases at J, with 16 bases between. CDR3 length equals 14 residues. From germline, CDR1 is MNHEY and CDR2 SVGAGI. The CDR3 region is CASRAGDHLDTQYF. The CDR3 region has the DNA TGTGCCAGCAGGGCAGGGGACCACCTTGATACGCAGTATTTT.

The V gene is TRBV19, the J gene TRBJ2-4; 7 bases are a match to TRBD2. V lost 6 bases to trimming and J lost 8 bases; unmatched junction nucleotides: 10. The CDR3 is 14 residues long. From germline, CDR1 is LNHDA and CDR2 SQIVND (reference sequence). The CDR3 DNA is TGTGCCAGTAGGCCCAGCGGGGCCAGAGACATTCAGTACTTC. Residues: CASRPSGARDIQYF.

This clone appeared a single time. CDR3 region: CASSEAQSNQPQHF. CDR3 DNA: TGTGCCAGCAGTGAAGCCCAAAGCAATCAGCCCCAGCATTTT. This chain links TRBV6-1 with TRBJ1-5; no firm D call. The CDR3 has 14 amino acids. CDR1 MNHNS and CDR2 SASEGT come from the germline V gene. The V and J ends lost 0 bases and 1 base respectively, with 4 bases between them.

This chain connects TRBV6-2 or TRBV6-3 to TRBJ1-5; no clear D. Trimming shortened V by 5 bases and J by 5 bases, and 16 bases separated the two germline ends. The length of the CDR3 is 15 residues. Per the germline V gene, CDR1 is MNHEY and CDR2 is SVGEGT. The CDR3 protein is CASSPPWRSDQPQHF. The CDR3 DNA is TGTGCCAGCAGTCCGCCTTGGAGGTCGGATCAGCCCCAGCATTTT.

This clone was seen many times. The CDR3 DNA reads TGTGCCACCTGGACAGGGGCGTCCTACGAGCAGTACTTC. This gives the protein CATWTGASYEQYF. The chain is built from TRBV27 and TRBJ2-7, with 9 bases identical to TRBD1. The CDR3 spans 13 residues. The junction had 5 bases not matched to a gene; V was cut back by 10 bases and J by 1 base. CDR1 is MNHEY, CDR2 SMNVEV, per germline (reference sequence).

This clone was seen only a few times. V and J are TRBV7-9 and TRBJ2-7, with D possibly matching TRBD2 (5 bases). The ends were cut back, 5 bases at V and 6 bases at J, with 17 bases in the middle. Germline lookup yields CDR1 SEHNR and CDR2 FQNEAQ (reference sequence). The CDR3 loop spans 14 amino acids. CDR3 nucleotide sequence: TGTGCCAGCAGCACCCGGACTCCCGAACCCGAGCAGTACTTC. This sequence encodes CASSTRTPEPEQYF.

CDR3 sequence reads: CASRSQPGSTRGYTF. CDR3 in DNA: TGTGCCAGCAGGTCCCAACCCGGGAGCACCCGCGGCTACACCTTC. This chain uses TRBV25-1 with TRBJ1-2; no definite D call. Germline V gene lookup returns CDR1 MGHDK and CDR2 SYGVNS. V dropped 6 bases and J dropped 8 bases, with 22 bases sitting between them. The CDR3 spans 15 residues.

This rearrangement joins TRBV10-3 to TRBJ2-2; 7 bases map to TRBD1. Per germline, CDR1 ENHRY and CDR2 SYGVKD. V lost 7 bases to trimming and J lost 5 bases; unmatched junction nucleotides: 4. The CDR3 has 13 residues. CDR3 sequence: CAITATGTGELFF. The CDR3 DNA is TGTGCCATCACCGCGACAGGGACCGGGGAGCTGTTTTTT.

This clone is a singleton in its sample. The rearrangement uses TRBV5-1 and TRBJ2-3; 11 bases are shared with TRBD1. Germline lookup yields CDR1 SGHRS and CDR2 YFSETQ. There are 16 residues in the CDR3. Germline trimming cut 3 bases from V and 5 bases from J; bases unmatched to any gene: 8. DNA of the CDR3: TGCGCCAGCAGCTGGGAGGACAGGGGGCAGCTAGATACGCAGTATTTT. Its protein is CASSWEDRGQLDTQYF.

This clone was seen a handful of times. V and J are TRBV7-9 and TRBJ1-5; TRBD1 matches at 9 bases. Unmatched junction bases numbered 6, after V lost 5 bases and J lost 4 bases. The CDR3 covers 15 residues. CDR1 is SEHNR and CDR2 is FQNEAQ in the germline V gene (reference sequence). The CDR3, as DNA: TGTGCCAGCAGCCTCGGGACAGGGCTTAATCAGCCCCAGCATTTT. Translating it yields CASSLGTGLNQPQHF.

The rearrangement uses TRBV28 and TRBJ1-2; TRBD1 is a possible D gene (5 bases). The CDR3 totals 13 residues. Trimming took 6 bases from V and 5 from J, leaving 13 bases between them. The germline V gene has CDR1 MDHEN and CDR2 SYDVKM. This CDR3 is CASSPPGFYGYTF. CDR3 nucleotide sequence: TGTGCCAGCAGCCCCCCAGGGTTTTATGGCTACACCTTC.

This chain connects TRBV5-4 to TRBJ1-4, with TRBD1 matching over 7 bases. J lost 1 base, V lost 4 bases, and 7 bases had no gene match. The CDR3 loop spans 16 amino acids. Germline V gene data show CDR1 as SGHNT and CDR2 as YYREEE (reference sequence). CDR3 nucleotide sequence: TGTGCCAGCAGCCCCAGGACAGGCCTAACTAATGAAAAACTGTTTTTT. Its protein product is CASSPRTGLTNEKLFF. The entire variable domain, with the rest obtained from reference TRBV5-4 and TRBJ1-4, is as follows: ETGVTQSPTHLIKTRGQQVTLRCSSQSGHNTVSWYQQALGQGPQFIFQYYREEENGRGNFPPRFSGLQFPNYSSELNVNALELDDSALYLCASSPRTGLTNEKLFFGSGTQLSVL.